These T cell receptor beta chains were read from a single sample in a study of blood T cell repertoires in COVID-19. Using immunoSEQ multiplex PCR, the repertoire was profiled, and TCRdb retains in-frame clones only, with some absent. The sample includes fewer than 700,000 clones, roughly 91% of them seen just once. Sequencing was done on a sample of peripheral blood. The receptors shown here come from a woman in her 50s with COVID-19, enrolled during active disease. Each CDR3 is given with its conserved first and last residue. A D gene is named only where the DNA matches it firmly.

>TRBJ1-5|NA|TRBV13
CASSFMSGNQPQHF
>TRBJ2-1|NA|TRBV3-1/TRBV3-2
CASSPGEVGYNEQFF
>TRBJ1-6|NA|TRBV10-3
CAIRGGPNSPLHF
>TRBJ1-6|NA|TRBV12-3/TRBV12-4
CASSSYSFFLHF
>TRBJ2-3|TRBD2|TRBV6-5
CASRLAGADTQYF
>TRBJ2-2|NA|TRBV2
CASSGGTYTTGELFF
>TRBJ2-5|TRBD1|TRBV27
CASSLSGTGGRYETQYF
>TRBJ1-1|NA|TRBV10-3
CAISDHREFFEAFF
>TRBJ2-3|NA|TRBV19
CASSTAGTPTDTQYF
>TRBJ2-5|TRBD1|TRBV2
CASSQGQLGETQYF
>TRBJ1-2|TRBD1|TRBV2
CASKGGTGVLIGYGYTF
>TRBJ2-1|NA|TRBV3-1/TRBV3-2
CASSQESQGNEQFF
>TRBJ1-2|TRBD1|TRBV10-2
CASTVGTATGYTF
>TRBJ1-2|NA|TRBV7-9
CASSLAGSSNDGYTF